The present T cell receptor beta chain was sequenced within a study of long-term antiretroviral therapy in people with HIV (dated 2022 in TCRdb). General notes on the study: The earliest samples were collected roughly a decade before the 2015 WHO recommendation for immediate ART, at a time when ART was usually postponed until CD4 counts fell. A total of approximately 200 cryopreserved PBMC samples came from a few dozen adults with confirmed HIV infection and were collected serially over a mean of approximately 6 years (range 1-12). No cross-contamination during QIAcube processing was shown when test extractions of a monoclonal T-cell line were performed alongside fewer than 40 polyclonal samples. This retrospective serial study examined whether starting ART and sustained HIV suppression were associated with changes in the composition and diversity of the TRB repertoire in peripheral blood. About a third of the roughly 30 participants with HIV were female. Study-level results and caveats: CDR3 length ranges in HIV repertoires were narrower than in controls, and network structure suggested an antigen-experienced repertoire with only a slight naive shift after ART. The repertoire was dominated across all time points by expanded TRB clones identified before ART initiation, although this dominance was seen to fluctuate and to decrease in many PLHIV after ART. Because PBMC availability was limited, only the TCR beta chain was sequenced, with no alpha chain pairing. The samples span the years 2004 to 2017, and the ART regimens used may be less effective than current regimens. Starting ART was linked to a significant rise in TRB diversity, yet even after long-term ART the diversity remained significantly lower than in transplant donor controls. Inferences about post-ART repertoire changes are limited because no data were available on ART adherence, viral resistance or therapy changes. Because pre-ART samples had limited cell numbers, profiling was done on unsorted PBMC rather than on sorted CD4+ and CD8+ T cells.

Only one count was recorded for this clone. The antigen it binds to is not known. Base quality data are lacking; no much larger clone is found one base away. Other DNA sequences in the same sample also yield this CDR3. Participants were included only if at least one PBMC sample before ART initiation and at least two post-ART samples were available. Every participant with HIV received treatment in the United States of America. Before DNA extraction, cryopreserved samples of 1-10 million PBMC were thawed and then washed. At the time of the earliest PBMC sample, participants with HIV were aged between roughly 20 and 54 years. Each participant contributed PBMC samples from 1-4 timepoints before ART initiation and 2-8 timepoints after ART initiation, with a median of 7 samples. Serial HIV viral load, CD4+ T-cell count, ART history and demographic data were obtained for every participant. Genomic DNA was extracted from unsorted PBMC with a Qiagen kit on a QIAcube, with processing performed in batches of 12 samples.

The immunoSEQ hsTCRB v3.0 assay was used at survey level resolution for TRB variable region sequencing. The target sequencing depth for TRB was about 40,000-50,000 T-cell genomes per sample. Pooled TRB libraries were sequenced on an Illumina MiSeq with a v3 150-cycle kit. For the original study's pipeline: Repertoire analysis was performed in R inside a reproducible Nextflow workflow that covered QC, data transformation and analysis. LymphoSeq2, an R package for AIRR-Seq data exploration, was used to implement custom analyses. After excluding a handful of samples that yielded fewer than 5000 total TRB sequences, 150 to 200 HIV repertoires remained for analysis. Among the roughly 180 retained HIV repertoires, about 57 were collected before ART initiation and approximately 130 after ART initiation. Repertoires were downsampled to 5000 TRB nucleotide sequences, and summary statistics were averaged over 100 downsampling iterations. TRB sequences were retained for analysis only if CDR3 regions of at least seven amino acids were present. Diversity was assessed using a clonality score derived from Shannon entropy and using the Gini coefficient. In the repertoire networks, any two of the top 5000 CDR3 amino acid sequences were connected whenever the two sequences differed by an edit distance of one. For TRB CDR3 amino acid sequences, antigen specificity groups and MHC restriction were predicted with GLIPH2. To flag known associations with CMV, EBV, HIV or tissue antigens, CDR3 amino acid sequences were compared against VDJdb and McPAS-TCR. Pre-ART, post-ART and control groups were compared with Wilcoxon signed-rank tests and Holm-Bonferroni correction. The source is immuneACCESS, and TCRdb retained only in-frame sequences with V and J called. Part of the clones is not carried over; for the studies checked, unresolved V genes explain less than half of this, and the remainder is unexplained. The V and J calls and the clone size are those of that table, but D and trimming were determined from the DNA. The sample table shows some 28,000 clones, and 80% are seen once. The ten largest clonotypes hold 7.3% of the sample.

The receptor comes from a man aged 35 to 55 with HIV. The sample was unsorted PBMCs, taken 0.3 years after starting antiretroviral therapy.

The CDR3 reads as follows: CASSLTGGDTEAFF. The DNA reads TGTGCCAGCAGCTTGACAGGGGGCGACACTGAAGCTTTCTTT. Recombination linked TRBV7-3 to TRBJ1-1, with 10 central nucleotides matching TRBD1. CDR1 and CDR2 are drawn from the germline V gene: SGHTA, FQGTGA. Including the terminal cysteine and phenylalanine, the CDR3 comprises 14 residues. The CDR3 DNA has 42 bases and is translated from base 1. Trimming removed 3 bases from V and 3 bases from J; the gene matches leave 1 base unexplained.